Presented here are 32 T cell receptor beta chains from one specimen sequenced in a study of shared clonotypes between healthy human individuals. Sequencing used immunoSEQ multiplex PCR; TCRdb keeps in-frame clones, though not all of them. The sample has around 1.1 million clones; 70% to 80% are singletons. The sample consisted of memory CD4+ T cells from PBMCs. Subset given: CD45RA-negative fraction. These receptors were obtained from a man in his late teens or twenties in good health. Some clones in this sample may be carry-over from other donors' samples.

The rearrangement links TRBV7-2 to TRBJ1-3; TRBD1 might be the D (5 bases). Trimming removed 6 bases from V and 4 bases from J, with 10 bases in between. The CDR3 loop spans 13 amino acids. The germline gives CDR1 SGHTA, CDR2 FQGNSA. CDR3 DNA sequence: TGTGCCAGCAGTTTCCGACAGGGAAACACCATATATTTT. Protein sequence: CASSFRQGNTIYF.

The DNA of the CDR3 is TGTGCCAGCTCACCACCGGAGGGGTTTGTAGGAAACACCATATATTTT. Translation gives CASSPPEGFVGNTIYF. The chain is built from TRBV18 and TRBJ1-3; D is perhaps TRBD1 (5 bases). Trimming shortened V by 0 bases and J by 4 bases, and 13 bases separated the two germline ends. Germline CDR1 and CDR2: KGHSH and LQKENI. The CDR3 totals 16 residues.

The chain has TRBV5-4 and TRBJ1-1; D possibly corresponds to TRBD1 (5 bases). Trimming cost V 4 bases and J 5 bases, with 12 bases left between them. Per the germline V gene, CDR1 is SGHNT and CDR2 is YYREEE (reference sequence). The CDR3 loop spans 13 amino acids. The CDR3 DNA sequence: TGTGCCAGCAGCCGCGGGGCCGAGACTGAAGCTTTCTTT. Protein sequence: CASSRGAETEAFF.

Turning to this clone: Distinct nucleotide sequences in the sample also encode this CDR3. The chain joins TRBV5-1 to TRBJ2-7; D possibly corresponds to TRBD2 (6 bases). Trimming removed 0 bases from V and 7 bases from J, with 8 bases in between. The CDR3 runs to 12 residues. Germline loops: CDR1 SGHRS, CDR2 YFSETQ. CDR3 in amino acids: CASSLAGGEQYF. CDR3 nucleotides: TGCGCCAGCAGCTTGGCTGGGGGGGAGCAGTACTTC.

The chain couples TRBV6-1 to TRBJ2-4; tentatively, D is TRBD2 (5 bases). CDR3 length equals 15 residues. Trimming removed 2 bases from V and 0 bases from J, with 8 bases in between. Germline CDR1 MNHNS, CDR2 SASEGT. The CDR3 DNA reads TGTGCCAGCAGTGAACAGGACTTAGCCAAAAACATTCAGTACTTC. It specifies CASSEQDLAKNIQYF.

A note on this clone: The same CDR3 arises from other DNA sequences in this sample as well. The rearrangement joins TRBV6-1 to TRBJ1-1; possibly TRBD1 for D (6 bases). The CDR3 is 13 residues long. V was shortened by 7 bases and J by 5 bases, with 14 bases between the two germline ends. Germline CDR1 is MNHNS and CDR2 is SASEGT. The chain's CDR3 is CASKRQGWTEAFF. The CDR3 DNA follows: TGTGCCAGCAAGCGGCAGGGGTGGACTGAAGCTTTCTTT.

This chain links TRBV28 with TRBJ2-1; D possibly matches TRBD1 or TRBD2 (6 bases each). Germline V CDR1 and CDR2: MDHEN, SYDVKM. The ends were cut back, 2 bases at V and 9 bases at J, with 20 bases in the middle. The CDR3 spans 16 residues. The CDR3 spells CASSLPRPGAAGEQFF. The CDR3 DNA is TGTGCCAGCAGTTTACCCCGGCCGGGGGCGGCGGGTGAGCAGTTCTTC.

V gene TRBV7-9 combines with J gene TRBJ1-2, with D perhaps matching TRBD1 (6 bases). V lost 4 bases and J 4 bases, leaving 13 bases between the germline ends. Germline V gives CDR1 SEHNR, CDR2 FQNEAQ (reference sequence). CDR3 length equals 14 residues. The CDR3 coding sequence is TGTGCCAGCAGCTCGCCCACAGGGTCCTATGGCTACACCTTC. This sequence encodes CASSSPTGSYGYTF.

This chain joins TRBV2 and TRBJ1-1; D remains ambiguous. CDR1 SNHLY and CDR2 FYNNEI come from the germline V gene. This CDR3 region has 13 residues. The V end was cut by 6 bases, the J end by 4 bases, with 12 bases between. The CDR3 coding sequence is TGTGCCAGCAGGGCAGAGAGCGGCACTGAAGCTTTCTTT. Amino acids: CASRAESGTEAFF.

The chain has TRBV18 and TRBJ1-5; no reliable D call. CDR3 length equals 16 residues. V shed 1 base and J shed 5 bases, with 15 bases lying between them. In germline, CDR1 is KGHSH, CDR2 LQKENI. CDR3 loop: CASSPQRAAPDQPQHF. The CDR3 DNA follows: TGTGCCAGCTCACCACAGAGGGCCGCGCCGGATCAGCCCCAGCATTTT.

The J gene is TRBJ2-7, the V gene TRBV7-8; perhaps TRBD2 as D (6 bases). The germline CDR1 and CDR2 sequences are SGHVS and FQNEAQ. The CDR3 is 15 amino acids. Trimming removed 3 bases at V and 3 bases at J, with 15 bases between. In DNA form, the CDR3 reads TGTGCCAGCAGCTTGGGACTTTGGCGGGACTACGAGCAGTACTTC. This gives the protein CASSLGLWRDYEQYF.

V usage is TRBV30 and J usage is TRBJ1-1; no definite D call. The germline CDR1 and CDR2 sequences are GTSNPN and SVGIG (reference sequence). The CDR3 contains 11 residues. The CDR3 coding sequence is TGTGCTTGCCAAGGCAGTACTGAAGCTTTCTTT. Its translation is CACQGSTEAFF.

On this clone itself: Relative to the germline gene, one junction end is altered; a read error may explain this. This chain uses TRBV6-1 with TRBJ2-3; D remains ambiguous. The CDR3 contains 14 residues. The V gene's germline CDR1 is MNHNS and CDR2 SASEGT. The CDR3 sequence: CAGSDAPHTHTQYF. The CDR3 nucleotides are TGTGCCGGGTCAGACGCACCCCACACACATACGCAGTATTTT.

This chain links TRBV4-3 with TRBJ2-5; either TRBD1 or TRBD2 may fit D (5 bases each). CDR3 size: 17 residues. Germline CDR1 reads LGHNA; CDR2 reads YSLEER. Trimming took off 3 bases at V and 3 bases at J, with 20 bases between the two ends. The CDR3 sequence: CASSHRRAGAGEETQYF. The CDR3 region has the DNA TGCGCCAGCAGCCACCGGCGGGCCGGGGCCGGAGAAGAGACCCAGTACTTC.

This CDR3 is CASRRDDEQFF. CDR3 sequence (DNA): TGTGCCAGCAGGCGGGATGATGAGCAGTTCTTC. The chain joins TRBV9 to TRBJ2-1; tentatively, D is TRBD2 (6 bases). V lost 5 bases to trimming and J lost 8 bases, with 8 bases between them. There are 11 residues in the CDR3. Germline lookup yields CDR1 SGDLS and CDR2 YYNGEE. The full variable domain, its missing parts supplied by reference TRBV9 and TRBJ2-1, is DSGVTQTPKHLITATGQRVTLRCSPRSGDLSVYWYQQSLDQGLQFLIQYYNGEERAKGNILERFSAQQFPDLHSELNLSSLELGDSALYFCASRRDDEQFFGPGTRLTVL.

The chain uses TRBV10-2 and TRBJ1-2; no clear D gene. V lost 0 bases, J lost 4 bases, and 9 bases lay in between. There are 14 residues in the CDR3. Germline V gene lookup returns CDR1 WSHSY and CDR2 SAAADI. This CDR3 is CASSESTRFYGYTF. The CDR3 nucleotides read TGCGCCAGCAGTGAGTCGACGAGGTTCTATGGCTACACCTTC.

The chain has TRBV25-1 and TRBJ1-1; 8 positions agree with TRBD1. CDR1 is MGHDK, CDR2 SYGVNS, per germline. This CDR3 region has 13 residues. Germline trimming cut 7 bases from V and 4 bases from J; bases unmatched to any gene: 5. The CDR3 loop reads CASTGTGTTEAFF. The DNA for the CDR3 is TGTGCCAGCACCGGGACAGGCACCACTGAAGCTTTCTTT.

CDR3 sequence (DNA): TGTGCCAGCAGCCTAATTGGGACAGGGAATCAGCCCCAGCATTTT. This gives the protein CASSLIGTGNQPQHF. The rearrangement links TRBV2 to TRBJ1-5; 9 nucleotides agree with TRBD1. Trimming at V came to 6 bases and at J to 4 bases, leaving 7 bases not matched to a gene. The V gene's germline CDR1 is SNHLY and CDR2 FYNNEI. The CDR3 length is 15 residues. Full variable domain (remainder filled in from reference TRBV2 and TRBJ1-5): EPEVTQTPSHQVTQMGQEVILRCVPISNHLYFYWYRQILGQKVEFLVSFYNNEISEKSEIFDDQFSVERPDGSNFTLKIRSTKLEDSAMYFCASSLIGTGNQPQHFGDGTRLSIL.

The chain is built from TRBV18 and TRBJ1-6, with 7 nucleotides matching TRBD1. The CDR3 is made up of 15 amino acids. Germline V gene lookup returns CDR1 KGHSH and CDR2 LQKENI. The trim removed 2 bases at V and 8 bases at J, leaving 6 bases unmatched. The CDR3 DNA reads as TGTGCCAGCTCACCAATACAGGGGTATGATTCACCCCTCCACTTT. Its protein product is CASSPIQGYDSPLHF.

This clone occurred a few times. The genes are TRBV6-6 and TRBJ1-5; TRBD1 might be the D (6 bases). V was cut by 7 bases and J by 11 bases, with 21 bases left in between. The CDR3 runs to 14 residues. Germline values: CDR1 MNHNY, CDR2 SVGAGI (reference sequence). The CDR3 region is CASNEPLRQAAQHF. The CDR3 DNA follows: TGTGCCAGCAACGAACCCCTCCGACAGGCCGCCCAGCATTTT.

The chain couples TRBV5-1 to TRBJ2-2; 12 bases fit TRBD2. The CDR3 runs to 16 residues. J lost 4 bases, V lost 4 bases, and 5 bases had no gene match. Germline CDR1 SGHRS, CDR2 YFSETQ. The CDR3 here is CASSVGTSGSTGELFF. The DNA for the CDR3 is TGCGCCAGCAGCGTGGGGACTAGCGGGTCCACCGGGGAGCTGTTTTTT.

In its sample, this clone was seen a few times. This chain connects TRBV11-1 to TRBJ2-7, with D unclear. Trimming took off 0 bases at V and 1 base at J, with 4 bases between the two ends. This CDR3 contains 13 residues. Germline V gene sequence: CDR1 SGHAT, CDR2 FQDESV (reference sequence). DNA for the CDR3: TGTGCCAGCAGCTTAGCAGGGTCCTACGAGCAGTACTTC. Translating gives CASSLAGSYEQYF.

V is TRBV27 and J is TRBJ2-3; D is possibly TRBD1 or TRBD2 (6 bases each). In germline, CDR1 is MNHEY, CDR2 SMNVEV (reference sequence). The CDR3 runs to 16 residues. V was clipped by 7 bases and J by 0 bases, with 17 bases between them. CDR3 sequence: CASTFRRGASTDTQYF. The CDR3 DNA reads as TGTGCCAGCACCTTTCGTAGGGGGGCTAGCACAGATACGCAGTATTTT.

This rearrangement joins TRBV28 to TRBJ1-4, with TRBD1 matching over 8 bases. With V trimmed by 7 bases and J by 7 bases, 8 bases remained unmatched. The V gene's germline CDR1 is MDHEN and CDR2 SYDVKM. The CDR3 is made up of 14 amino acids. In nucleotides, the CDR3 is TGTGCCAGCATCCCCGGGACAGGAGGTGAAAAACTGTTTTTT. Residues: CASIPGTGGEKLFF.

This clone occurred once. The junction shows a germline mismatch at one end, possibly a read error. The V and J genes are TRBV19 and TRBJ1-1; D unclear. This CDR3 has 13 residues. Germline CDR1 is LNHDA and CDR2 is SQIVND (reference sequence). CDR3 DNA sequence: TGTGCCAGTAGTCTCACAGCGAACACTGGAGCTTTCTTT. Its translation: CASSLTANTGAFF.

Turning to this clone: A far larger clone is only one base removed, so a read error is likely. Additional DNA sequences in this sample encode the identical CDR3. This sequence joins TRBV2 and TRBJ1-5; D might be TRBD1 (5 bases). The CDR3 loop spans 17 amino acids. Germline V gives CDR1 SNHLY, CDR2 FYNNEI. The CDR3 nucleotides read TGCGCCAGCAGTGAATTCGTTCCGGGGGATAGCAATCAGCCCCAGCATTTT. This sequence encodes CASSEFVPGDSNQPQHF.

The chain combines TRBV7-2 with TRBJ2-1; D is undetermined. Deletions cut 5 bases from V and 1 base from J, with 12 bases between. From germline, CDR1 is SGHTA and CDR2 FQGNSA. The CDR3 contains 15 residues. The CDR3 is CASSPDMISYNEQFF. DNA for the CDR3: TGTGCCAGCAGCCCAGACATGATTTCCTACAATGAGCAGTTCTTC.

The genes are TRBV4-3 and TRBJ2-3; 10 bases line up with TRBD2. V lost 5 bases to trimming and J lost 1 base; unmatched junction nucleotides: 12. CDR3 length: 18 amino acids. CDR1 and CDR2 (germline): LGHNA, YSLEER. The CDR3 protein is CASSTSPLLAGGTDTQYF. As DNA, the CDR3 is TGCGCCAGCAGCACCTCACCCCTCCTAGCGGGAGGCACAGATACGCAGTATTTT.

This clone was counted a few times. The chain joins TRBV28 to TRBJ1-2; the match to TRBD1 covers 8 bases. This CDR3 spans 14 amino acids. The ends lost 4 bases at V and 6 bases at J; junction bases unmatched: 7. Germline values: CDR1 MDHEN, CDR2 SYDVKM. The CDR3 reads CASSSIQGQDGYTF. CDR3 coding DNA: TGTGCCAGCAGTTCCATTCAGGGACAGGATGGCTACACCTTC.

The V and J genes are TRBV5-1 and TRBJ2-5; D is possibly TRBD1 (6 bases). V lost 4 bases to trimming and J lost 5 bases, with 15 bases between them. CDR1 and CDR2 (germline): SGHRS, YFSETQ. CDR3 size: 14 residues. CDR3 protein: CASSPRTVEETQYF. CDR3 nucleotide sequence: TGCGCCAGCAGCCCGAGGACAGTTGAGGAGACCCAGTACTTC.

The chain carries TRBV6-5 and TRBJ1-1, with D tentatively TRBD1 (6 bases). Germline loops: CDR1 MNHEY, CDR2 SVGAGI. The CDR3 has 14 residues. V was shortened by 3 bases and J by 1 base, with 9 bases between the two germline ends. CDR3 DNA sequence: TGTGCCAGCAGTTATCGACAGGCGAACACTGAAGCTTTCTTT. It translates to CASSYRQANTEAFF.

The V and J genes are TRBV7-3 and TRBJ2-3; no clear D gene. Per the germline V gene, CDR1 is SGHTA and CDR2 is FQGTGA. V lost 5 bases and J 2 bases, leaving 11 bases between the germline ends. The CDR3 sequence is 14 residues long. DNA of the CDR3: TGTGCCAGCAGCCCATCTCGGGCCACAGATACGCAGTATTTT. Protein sequence: CASSPSRATDTQYF.